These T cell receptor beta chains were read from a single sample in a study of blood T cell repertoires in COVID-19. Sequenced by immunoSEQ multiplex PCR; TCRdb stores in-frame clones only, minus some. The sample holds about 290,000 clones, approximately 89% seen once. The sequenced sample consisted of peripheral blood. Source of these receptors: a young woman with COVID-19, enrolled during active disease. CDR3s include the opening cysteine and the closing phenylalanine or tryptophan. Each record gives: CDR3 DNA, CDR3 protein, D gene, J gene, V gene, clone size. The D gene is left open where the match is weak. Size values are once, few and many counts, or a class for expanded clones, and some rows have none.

TGTGCCAGCAGCGTTGGGAGCTATGGCTACACCTTC,CASSVGSYGYTF,NA,TRBJ1-2,TRBV9,NA
TGTGCCAGCAGTCCTACCGACGGGACAGCGGTCTACAATGAGCAGTTCTTC,CASSPTDGTAVYNEQFF,TRBD1,TRBJ2-1,TRBV6-6,NA
TGTGCCAGCAGTTTTGCAGGTCAAAACATTCAGTACTTC,CASSFAGQNIQYF,NA,TRBJ2-4,TRBV27,NA
TGTGCCAGCAGCCCGAGGACTAGCGGATACTACGAGCAGTACTTC,CASSPRTSGYYEQYF,TRBD2,TRBJ2-7,TRBV7-2,NA
TGTGCCAGCAGCCAGAACCCTATACCTGCCGGTACGCAGTATTTT,CASSQNPIPAGTQYF,NA,TRBJ2-3,TRBV3-1/TRBV3-2,NA
TGTGCCAGCAGCCCCCCCGTCCACAGGGAAGTTCATGGCTACACCTTC,CASSPPVHREVHGYTF,NA,TRBJ1-2,TRBV3-1/TRBV3-2,NA
TGTGCCAGCGGAGGTAGTGACAGGGGGCCTTACGAGCAGTACTTC,CASGGSDRGPYEQYF,TRBD1,TRBJ2-7,TRBV2,NA
TGTGCCAGCAGCCTAAGACAGCTAAATCAGCCCCAGCATTTT,CASSLRQLNQPQHF,NA,TRBJ1-5,TRBV5-8,NA
TGTGCTAGTGGCCAAGGACAGACAGATACGCAGTATTTT,CASGQGQTDTQYF,NA,TRBJ2-3,TRBV12-5,NA
TGTGCCAGCTCGCGTCCCGGGACTCCTTACACCTTC,CASSRPGTPYTF,NA,TRBJ1-2,TRBV18,NA
TGTGCCAGTAGTATAAACAATCAAGAGACCCAGTACTTC,CASSINNQETQYF,NA,TRBJ2-5,TRBV19,once
TGCGCCAGCAGTCTCATCCTGCAGGGCTTAGGGAATCAGCCCCAGCATTTT,CASSLILQGLGNQPQHF,NA,TRBJ1-5,TRBV4-1,few
TGTGCCAGCAGCCTAGCCCTGGACAGGGTACAAGAGACCCAGTACTTC,CASSLALDRVQETQYF,TRBD1,TRBJ2-5,TRBV11-2,NA
TGTGCCAGCAGCTTAGTGACAGGGCCGAGAACCGGGGAGCTGTTTTTT,CASSLVTGPRTGELFF,TRBD1,TRBJ2-2,TRBV11-2,few
TGTGCCAGCAGCTTGGGGTCTAGCGGCATCTACGAGCAGTACTTC,CASSLGSSGIYEQYF,TRBD2,TRBJ2-7,TRBV7-2,NA
TGTGCCAGCAGTGCTCGAGAGGGCGGCTACACCTTC,CASSAREGGYTF,NA,TRBJ1-2,TRBV7-9,NA
TGTGCCAGCAGGGATACTAGTCGGGATAACTATGGCTACACCTTC,CASRDTSRDNYGYTF,NA,TRBJ1-2,TRBV7-9,NA
TGTGCCAGCAGCTTGGGGGCAGGGTCGACTGAAGCTTTCTTT,CASSLGAGSTEAFF,NA,TRBJ1-1,TRBV5-4,NA
TGTGCTAGTGGTTTGGTTCTAGGTGGACAGGCGCATGGCTACACCTTC,CASGLVLGGQAHGYTF,TRBD1,TRBJ1-2,TRBV12-5,NA
TGCAGCGTTCCCCAGGGGACCGGGGAGCTGTTTTTT,CSVPQGTGELFF,NA,TRBJ2-2,TRBV29-1,NA
TGTGCCAGCAGTGAAGCGGGACAGGCGGTATTT,CASSEAGQAVF,TRBD1,TRBJ1-6,TRBV6-1,NA